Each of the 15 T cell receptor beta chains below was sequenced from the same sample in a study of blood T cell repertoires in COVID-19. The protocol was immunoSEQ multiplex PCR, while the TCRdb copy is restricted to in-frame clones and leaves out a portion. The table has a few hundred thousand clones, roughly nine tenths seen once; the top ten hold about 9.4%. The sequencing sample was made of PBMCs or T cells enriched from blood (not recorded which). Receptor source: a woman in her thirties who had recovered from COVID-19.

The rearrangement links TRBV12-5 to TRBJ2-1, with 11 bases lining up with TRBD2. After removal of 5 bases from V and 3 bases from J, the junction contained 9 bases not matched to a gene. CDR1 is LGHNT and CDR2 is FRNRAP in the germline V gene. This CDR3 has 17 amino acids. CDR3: CASGPRPTSGDYNEQFF. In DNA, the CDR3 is TGTGCTAGTGGTCCCCGGCCGACTAGCGGGGACTACAATGAGCAGTTCTTC.

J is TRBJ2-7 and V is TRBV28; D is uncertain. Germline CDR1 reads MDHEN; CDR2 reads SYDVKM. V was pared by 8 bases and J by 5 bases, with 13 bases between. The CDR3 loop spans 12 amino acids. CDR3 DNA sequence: TGTGCCAGCCTTAGTACCTATAACGAGCAGTACTTC. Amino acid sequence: CASLSTYNEQYF.

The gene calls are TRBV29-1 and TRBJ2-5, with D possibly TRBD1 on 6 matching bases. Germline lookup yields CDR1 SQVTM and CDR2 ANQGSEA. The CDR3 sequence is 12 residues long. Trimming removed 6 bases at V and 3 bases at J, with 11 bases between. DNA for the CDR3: TGCAGCGTGACACAGGGTAAAGAGACCCAGTACTTC. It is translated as CSVTQGKETQYF.

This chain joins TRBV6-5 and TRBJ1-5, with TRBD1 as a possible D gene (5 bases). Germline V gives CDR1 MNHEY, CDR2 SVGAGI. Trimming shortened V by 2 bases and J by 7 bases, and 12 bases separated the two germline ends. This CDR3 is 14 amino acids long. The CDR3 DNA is TGTGCCAGCAGTTACGCAGGGTTACGACAGCCCCAGCATTTT. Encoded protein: CASSYAGLRQPQHF.

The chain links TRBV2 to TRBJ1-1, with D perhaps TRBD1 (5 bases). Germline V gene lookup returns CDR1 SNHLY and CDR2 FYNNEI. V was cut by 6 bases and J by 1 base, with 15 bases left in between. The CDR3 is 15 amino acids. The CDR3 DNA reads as TGTGCCAGCAGGGTCTACCGGGACTCGAACACTGAAGCTTTCTTT. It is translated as CASRVYRDSNTEAFF.

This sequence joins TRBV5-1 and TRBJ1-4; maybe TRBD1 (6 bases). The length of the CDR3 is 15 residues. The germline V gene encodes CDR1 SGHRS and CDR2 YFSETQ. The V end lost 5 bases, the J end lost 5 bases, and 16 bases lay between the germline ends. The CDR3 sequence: CASSVQGSQNEKLFF. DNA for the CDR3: TGCGCCAGCAGTGTTCAGGGGTCCCAAAATGAAAAACTGTTTTTT.

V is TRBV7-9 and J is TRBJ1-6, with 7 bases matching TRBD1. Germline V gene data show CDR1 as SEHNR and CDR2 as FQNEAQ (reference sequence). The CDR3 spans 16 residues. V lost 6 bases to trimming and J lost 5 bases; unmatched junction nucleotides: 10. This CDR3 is CASRRVDRINNSPLHF. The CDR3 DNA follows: TGTGCCAGCAGGAGGGTGGACAGGATTAATAATTCACCCCTCCACTTT.

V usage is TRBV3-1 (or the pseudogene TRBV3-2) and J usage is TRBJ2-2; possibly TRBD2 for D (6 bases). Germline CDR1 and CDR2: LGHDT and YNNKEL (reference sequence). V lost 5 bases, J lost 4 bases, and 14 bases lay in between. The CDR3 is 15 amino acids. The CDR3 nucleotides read TGTGCCAGCAGCGTAGGCCAAGCGGGCACCGGGGAGCTGTTTTTT. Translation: CASSVGQAGTGELFF.

CDR3 DNA sequence: TGTGCCACCAGCAGAGAACAGGGGGTTCGTGGCTACACCTTC. As protein: CATSREQGVRGYTF. The chain recombines TRBV15 with TRBJ1-2; 8 nucleotides align to TRBD1. The CDR3 sequence is 14 residues long. The V gene end was trimmed by 0 bases and the J gene end by 7 bases; junction bases not matched to a gene: 4. Germline CDR1 is LNHNV and CDR2 is YYDKDF (reference sequence).

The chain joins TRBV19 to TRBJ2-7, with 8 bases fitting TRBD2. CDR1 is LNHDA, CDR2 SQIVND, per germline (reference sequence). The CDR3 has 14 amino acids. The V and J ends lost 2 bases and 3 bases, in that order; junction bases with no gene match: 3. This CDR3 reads CASSIFGTSYEQYF. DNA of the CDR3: TGTGCCAGTAGTATATTCGGGACTAGCTACGAGCAGTACTTC.

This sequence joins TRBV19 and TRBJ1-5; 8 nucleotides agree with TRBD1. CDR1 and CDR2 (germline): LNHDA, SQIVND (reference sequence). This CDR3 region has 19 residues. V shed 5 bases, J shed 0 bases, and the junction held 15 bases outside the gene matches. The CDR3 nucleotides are TGTGCCAGTAGTTCTAGGGACAGGCCTCTCACATATAGCAATCAGCCCCAGCATTTT. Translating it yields CASSSRDRPLTYSNQPQHF. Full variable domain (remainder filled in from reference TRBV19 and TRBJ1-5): DGGITQSPKYLFRKEGQNVTLSCEQNLNHDAMYWYRQDPGQGLRLIYYSQIVNDFQKGDIAEGYSVSREKKESFPLTVTSAQKNPTAFYLCASSSRDRPLTYSNQPQHFGDGTRLSIL.

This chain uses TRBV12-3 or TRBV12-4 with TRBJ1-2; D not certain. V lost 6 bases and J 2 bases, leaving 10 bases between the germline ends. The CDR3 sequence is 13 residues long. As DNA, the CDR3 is TGTGCCAGCAGACCGACGGGAAACTATGGCTACACCTTC. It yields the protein CASRPTGNYGYTF.

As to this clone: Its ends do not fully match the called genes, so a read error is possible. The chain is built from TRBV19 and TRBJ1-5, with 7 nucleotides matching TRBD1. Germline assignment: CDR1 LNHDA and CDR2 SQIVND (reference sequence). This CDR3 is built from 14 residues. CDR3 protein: CASTLGQLDQPQHF. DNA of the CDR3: TGTGCCAGTACTTTGGGACAGTTGGATCAACCCCAGCATTTT.

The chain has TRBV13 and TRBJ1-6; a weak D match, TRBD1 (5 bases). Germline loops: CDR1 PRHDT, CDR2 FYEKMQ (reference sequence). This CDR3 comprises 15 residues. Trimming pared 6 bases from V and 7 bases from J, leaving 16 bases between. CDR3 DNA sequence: TGTGCCAGCAGTGGGGGGGGTCGCTGGAATTCACCCCTCCACTTT. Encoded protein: CASSGGGRWNSPLHF.

The CDR3 DNA reads as TGTGCCAGCAGCTTCCCCGCCGGGACTAGCGAGTCCTACGAGCAGTACTTC. Its translation is CASSFPAGTSESYEQYF. V gene TRBV5-4 combines with J gene TRBJ2-7; TRBD2 agrees at 10 bases. The ends lost 2 bases at V and 1 base at J; junction bases unmatched: 9. Germline lookup yields CDR1 SGHNT and CDR2 YYREEE (reference sequence). This CDR3 region has 17 residues. Together with reference TRBV5-4 and TRBJ2-7, the CDR3 gives the full variable domain: ETGVTQSPTHLIKTRGQQVTLRCSSQSGHNTVSWYQQALGQGPQFIFQYYREEENGRGNFPPRFSGLQFPNYSSELNVNALELDDSALYLCASSFPAGTSESYEQYFGPGTRLTVT.